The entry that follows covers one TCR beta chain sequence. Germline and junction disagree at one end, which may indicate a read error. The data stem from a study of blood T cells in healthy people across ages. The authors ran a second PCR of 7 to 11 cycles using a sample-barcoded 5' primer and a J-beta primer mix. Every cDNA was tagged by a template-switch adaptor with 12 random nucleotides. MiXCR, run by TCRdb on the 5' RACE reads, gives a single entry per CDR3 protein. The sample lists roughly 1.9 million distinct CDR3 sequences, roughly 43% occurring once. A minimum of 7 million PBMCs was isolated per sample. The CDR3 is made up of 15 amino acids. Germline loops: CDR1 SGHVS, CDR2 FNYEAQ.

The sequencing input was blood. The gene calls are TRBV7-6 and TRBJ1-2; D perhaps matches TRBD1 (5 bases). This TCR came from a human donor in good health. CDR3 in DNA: TGTGCCGGCAGCTTAGCGGAGGGGACTAGCTATGGCTACACCTTC. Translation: CAGSLAEGTSYGYTF.